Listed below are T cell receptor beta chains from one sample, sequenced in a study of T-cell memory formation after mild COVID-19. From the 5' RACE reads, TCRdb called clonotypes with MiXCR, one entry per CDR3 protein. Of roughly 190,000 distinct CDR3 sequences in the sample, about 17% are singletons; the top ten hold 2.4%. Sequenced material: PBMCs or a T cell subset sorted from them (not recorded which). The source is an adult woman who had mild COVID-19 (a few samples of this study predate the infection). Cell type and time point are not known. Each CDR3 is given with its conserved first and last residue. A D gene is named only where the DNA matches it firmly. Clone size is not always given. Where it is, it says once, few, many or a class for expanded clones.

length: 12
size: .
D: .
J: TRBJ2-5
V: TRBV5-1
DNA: TGCGCCAGCAGGGAAGAGGGAGAGACCCAGTACTTC
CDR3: CASREEGETQYF

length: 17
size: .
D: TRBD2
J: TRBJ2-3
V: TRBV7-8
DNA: TGTGCCAGCAGCTTAATGGCGGGGGGTCGATTCCGAGATACGCAGTATTTT
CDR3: CASSLMAGGRFRDTQYF

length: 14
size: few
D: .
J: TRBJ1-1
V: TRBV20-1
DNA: TGCAGTGCTAGAGAAGCGGGGACGTCCGGCGAAGCTTTCTTT
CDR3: CSAREAGTSGEAFF

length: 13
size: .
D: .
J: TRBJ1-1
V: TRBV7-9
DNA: TGTGCCAGCAGTTACGGAGAGGTGGATGCAGCTTTCTTT
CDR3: CASSYGEVDAAFF

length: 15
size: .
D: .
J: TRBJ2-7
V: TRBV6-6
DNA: TGTGCCAGCAGTGGATCGGACGGCTACTCCTACGAGCAGTACTTC
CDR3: CASSGSDGYSYEQYF

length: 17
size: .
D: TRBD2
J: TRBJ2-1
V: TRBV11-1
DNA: TGTGCCAGCAGCTCTCTAAGCGGACTAGCGGGGGAGGGTGAGCAGTTCTTC
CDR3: CASSSLSGLAGEGEQFF

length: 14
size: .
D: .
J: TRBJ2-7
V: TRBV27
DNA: TGTGCCAGCTCCCGGTCAGGGTCCCTCCACGAGCAGTACTTC
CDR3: CASSRSGSLHEQYF

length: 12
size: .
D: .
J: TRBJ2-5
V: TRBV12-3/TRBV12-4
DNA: TGTGCCAGCAGTTCCTATCGAGAGACCCAGTACTTC
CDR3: CASSSYRETQYF

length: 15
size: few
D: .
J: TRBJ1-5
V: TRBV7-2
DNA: TGTGCCAGCAGCTTAGTGGCAGGGACCAATCAGCCCCAGCATTTT
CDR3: CASSLVAGTNQPQHF

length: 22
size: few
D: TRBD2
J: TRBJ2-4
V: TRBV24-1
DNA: TGTGCCACCAGGCCAGCGGGAGAGCCCGAAGCCAGTGGATATCTTCACAAAAACATTCAGTACTTC
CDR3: CATRPAGEPEASGYLHKNIQYF

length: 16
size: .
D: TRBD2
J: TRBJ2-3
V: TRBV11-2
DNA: TGTGCCAGCAGCTTAGTTGCGGGGGGGCAGGCAGATACGCAGTATTTT
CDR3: CASSLVAGGQADTQYF

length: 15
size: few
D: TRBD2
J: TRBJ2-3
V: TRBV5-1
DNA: TGCGCCAGCAGGGCCGCGGGAGTGAGCGCAGATACGCAGTATTTT
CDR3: CASRAAGVSADTQYF

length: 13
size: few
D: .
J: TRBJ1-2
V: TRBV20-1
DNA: TGCAGTGCTAGAGGCCTGTTAGACTATGGCTACACCTTC
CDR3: CSARGLLDYGYTF

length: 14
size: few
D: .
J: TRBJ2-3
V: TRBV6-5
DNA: TGTGCCAGCACCCCCACAGGGCCCCTAGGTACGCAGTATTTT
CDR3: CASTPTGPLGTQYF

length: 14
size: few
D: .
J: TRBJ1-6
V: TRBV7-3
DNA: TGTGCCAGCAGCTTATCCCCCCCGGATTCACCCCTCCACTTT
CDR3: CASSLSPPDSPLHF

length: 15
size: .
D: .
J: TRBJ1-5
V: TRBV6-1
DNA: TGTGCCAGCAGTGTACAGGTTAATAGCAATCAGCCCCAGCATTTT
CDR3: CASSVQVNSNQPQHF

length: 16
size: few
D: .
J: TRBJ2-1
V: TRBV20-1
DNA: TGCAGTGCTAGAGCCCCTCTTGGGTACTCCTACAATGAGCAGTTCTTC
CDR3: CSARAPLGYSYNEQFF

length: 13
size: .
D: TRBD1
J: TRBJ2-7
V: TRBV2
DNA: TGTGCCAGCAGGGACAGGGGAAACTACGAGCAGTACTTC
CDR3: CASRDRGNYEQYF

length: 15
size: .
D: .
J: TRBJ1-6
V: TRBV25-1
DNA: TGTGCCAGCAGGATAATCGACAGATCCGATTCACCCCTCCACTTT
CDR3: CASRIIDRSDSPLHF

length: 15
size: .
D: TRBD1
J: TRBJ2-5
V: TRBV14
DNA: TGTGCCAGCAGCCGACGACAGGGTCGACAAGAGACCCAGTACTTC
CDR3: CASSRRQGRQETQYF

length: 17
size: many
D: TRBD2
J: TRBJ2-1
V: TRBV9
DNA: TGTGCCAGCAGCGTAGCGCCTAGCGGGCTACTCAAAGGAGAGCAGTTCTTC
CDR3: CASSVAPSGLLKGEQFF

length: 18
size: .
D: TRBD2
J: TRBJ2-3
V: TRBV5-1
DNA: TGCGCCAGCAGCTTGGCCCTCACTAGCGGGGGGCACACAGATACGCAGTATTTT
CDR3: CASSLALTSGGHTDTQYF

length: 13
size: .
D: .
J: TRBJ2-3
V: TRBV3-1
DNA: TGTGCCAGCAGCCGCCAGCACGCAGATACGCAGTATTTT
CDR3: CASSRQHADTQYF

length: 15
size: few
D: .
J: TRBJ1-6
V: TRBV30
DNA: TGTGCCTGGAGTGCTCAGGGTTGGGGAATTTCACCCCTCCACTTT
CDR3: CAWSAQGWGISPLHF

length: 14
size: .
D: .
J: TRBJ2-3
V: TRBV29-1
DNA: TGCAGCGTTGAGGGGGGCCATTACACAGATACGCAGTATTTT
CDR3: CSVEGGHYTDTQYF

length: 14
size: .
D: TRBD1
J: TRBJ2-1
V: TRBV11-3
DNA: TGTGCCAGCAGCTCTCGACAGGGGTACAATGAGCAGTTCTTC
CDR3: CASSSRQGYNEQFF

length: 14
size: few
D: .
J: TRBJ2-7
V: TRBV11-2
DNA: TGTGCCAGCTGCCCATTGGGGGGTCTTTACGAGCAGTACTTC
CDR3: CASCPLGGLYEQYF

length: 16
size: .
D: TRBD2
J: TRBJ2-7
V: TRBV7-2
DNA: TGTGCCAGCAGACCAGCGCCTAGCGGGGCCCCCTACGAGCAGTACTTC
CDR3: CASRPAPSGAPYEQYF

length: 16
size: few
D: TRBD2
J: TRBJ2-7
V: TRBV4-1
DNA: TGCGCCAGCAGCCAAGATTTACGGGGGGGCCCCTACGAGCAGTACTTC
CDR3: CASSQDLRGGPYEQYF

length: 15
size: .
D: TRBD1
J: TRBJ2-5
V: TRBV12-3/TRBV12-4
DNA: TGTGCCAGCAGTTTGGTACAGGGGGAGCGAGAGACCCAGTACTTC
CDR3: CASSLVQGERETQYF

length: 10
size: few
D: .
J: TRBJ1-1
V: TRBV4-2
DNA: TGTGCCAGCAGCCAAGAAGCCGGGTTTTTT
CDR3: CASSQEAGFF

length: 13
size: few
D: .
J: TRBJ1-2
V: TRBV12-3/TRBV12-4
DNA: TGTGCCAGCAACCCAGGGGAGGGCTATGGCTACACCTTC
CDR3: CASNPGEGYGYTF

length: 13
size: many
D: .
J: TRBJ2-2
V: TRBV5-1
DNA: TGCGCCAGCAGCGGTCGGAACACCGGGGAGCTGTTTTTT
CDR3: CASSGRNTGELFF

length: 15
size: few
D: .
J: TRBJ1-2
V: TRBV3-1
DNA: TGTGCCAGCAGCCAGGCAGGAGCAACTAACTATGGCTACACCTTC
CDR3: CASSQAGATNYGYTF

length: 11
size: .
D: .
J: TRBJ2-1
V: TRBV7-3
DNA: TGTGCCAGCAGCTCGAGGAATGAGCAGTTCTTC
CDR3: CASSSRNEQFF

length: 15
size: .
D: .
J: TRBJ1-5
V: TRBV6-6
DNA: TGTGCCAGCAGTTACGGCAGGGAAAGGGGTCAGCCCCAGCATTTT
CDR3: CASSYGRERGQPQHF

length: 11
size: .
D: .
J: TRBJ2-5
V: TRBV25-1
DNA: TGTGCCAGCACGATGCTAAGGACCCAGTACTTC
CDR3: CASTMLRTQYF

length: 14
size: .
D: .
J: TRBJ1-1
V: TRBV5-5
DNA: TGTGCCAGCAGTTTAGAATGGGGGAACACTGAAGCTTTCTTT
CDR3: CASSLEWGNTEAFF

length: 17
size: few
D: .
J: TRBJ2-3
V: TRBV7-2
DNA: TGTGCCAGCAGCTTAGGAATGAGGGCTAGCGTCACAGATACGCAGTATTTT
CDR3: CASSLGMRASVTDTQYF

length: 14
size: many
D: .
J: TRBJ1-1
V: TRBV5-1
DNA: TGCGCCAGCAGCGGGCAGGGGACGAACACTGAAGCTTTCTTT
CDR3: CASSGQGTNTEAFF

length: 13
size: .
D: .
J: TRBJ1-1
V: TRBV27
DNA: TGTGCCAGCAGTTTAAAGCCGAACACTGAAGCTTTCTTT
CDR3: CASSLKPNTEAFF

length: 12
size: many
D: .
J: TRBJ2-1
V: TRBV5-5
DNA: TGTGCCAGCAGCTTGACGAAAAATGAGCAGTTCTTC
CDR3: CASSLTKNEQFF

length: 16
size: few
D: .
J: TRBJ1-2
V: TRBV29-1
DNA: TGCAGCGTTGGGGACCCGGAGCCTTTTCCAAACTATGGCTACACCTTC
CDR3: CSVGDPEPFPNYGYTF

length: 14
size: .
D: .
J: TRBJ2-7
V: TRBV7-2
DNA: TGTGCCAGCAGCTACGGTGAGGGAGCGTACGAGCAGTACTTC
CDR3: CASSYGEGAYEQYF

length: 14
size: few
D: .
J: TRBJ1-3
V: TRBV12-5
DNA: TGTGCTAGTGGTTTTGGGGGGGCTGGAAACACCATATATTTT
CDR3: CASGFGGAGNTIYF

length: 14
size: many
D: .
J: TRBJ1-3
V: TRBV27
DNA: TGTGCCAGCCGACCCGGGGGAGGTGGAAACACCATATATTTT
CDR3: CASRPGGGGNTIYF

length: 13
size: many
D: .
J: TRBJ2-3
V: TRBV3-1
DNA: TGTGCCAGCAGCTACGGGGCGACAGATACGCAGTATTTT
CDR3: CASSYGATDTQYF

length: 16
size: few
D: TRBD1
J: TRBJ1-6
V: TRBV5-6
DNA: TGTGCCAGCAGCTTGGACGGACAGGGGACGTATTCACCCCTCCACTTT
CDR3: CASSLDGQGTYSPLHF

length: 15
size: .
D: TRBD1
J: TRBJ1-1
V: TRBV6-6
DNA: TGTGCCAGCAGTACCCCGGACAGGGCGGCCACTGAAGCTTTCTTT
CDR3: CASSTPDRAATEAFF

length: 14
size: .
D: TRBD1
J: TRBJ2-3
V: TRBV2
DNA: TGTGCCAGCACTAGACAGGGGGCCCCAGATACGCAGTATTTT
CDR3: CASTRQGAPDTQYF

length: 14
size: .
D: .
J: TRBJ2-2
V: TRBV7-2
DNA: TGTGCCAGCAGCTTAGCCGAGGAGGCGGGGGAGCTGTTTTTT
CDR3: CASSLAEEAGELFF

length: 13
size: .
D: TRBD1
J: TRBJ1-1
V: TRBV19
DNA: TGTGCCAGTAAAGCTCGGGACAGCACTGAAGCTTTCTTT
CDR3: CASKARDSTEAFF

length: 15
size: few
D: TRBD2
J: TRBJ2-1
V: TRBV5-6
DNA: TGTGCCAGCAGCCTTCTAGCGGGGGCTCTCAATGAGCAGTTCTTC
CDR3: CASSLLAGALNEQFF

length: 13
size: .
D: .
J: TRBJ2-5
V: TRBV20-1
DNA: TGCAGTGCCACGAGGAGCGGAGCAGGGACCCAGTACTTC
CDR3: CSATRSGAGTQYF